This T cell receptor beta chain originates from a study of blood T cell repertoires in COVID-19. TCRdb keeps only in-frame clones here, not all; method: immunoSEQ multiplex PCR. The table shows 35,000 to 45,000 clones, with 85% to 90% occurring only once. In germline, CDR1 is LNHDA, CDR2 SQIVND (reference sequence). The CDR3 extends over 14 amino acids. V lost 4 bases, J lost 5 bases, and 14 bases lay in between. The TCR comes from a man in his forties or fifties with active COVID-19. The specimen sequenced was peripheral blood. The V call is TRBV19, the J call TRBJ1-2, with a tentative D call TRBD1 (5 bases). CDR3 sequence (DNA): TGTGCCAGTAGTACCCGACAGACACAATATGGCTACACCTTC. Amino acids: CASSTRQTQYGYTF.